This TCR beta chain originates from a study of cytomegalovirus exposure and HLA in healthy donors. PCR employed 60 Vbeta and 13 Jbeta primers. TCRdb's copy holds only in-frame clones and misses some; the assay was immunoSEQ multiplex PCR. The sample table includes about 160,000 clones. This CDR3 is 17 amino acids long. The V gene lost 0 bases and the J gene lost 5 bases, with 19 bases spanning the gap. CDR1 and CDR2 from the germline V gene are SGDLS and YYNGEE. Sequenced sample: PBMCs. This sequence originates from a woman aged 50 to 65 in good health and CMV-seronegative. The V and J genes are TRBV9 and TRBJ2-3; D may be TRBD2 (7 bases). CDR3 DNA sequence: TGTGCCAGCAGCGTAGCTACCGGGGGGCTGCGGGTAGATACGCAGTATTTT. Translating it yields CASSVATGGLRVDTQYF. Looking up the rest from reference TRBV9 and TRBJ2-3 gives the full variable domain: DSGVTQTPKHLITATGQRVTLRCSPRSGDLSVYWYQQSLDQGLQFLIQYYNGEERAKGNILERFSAQQFPDLHSELNLSSLELGDSALYFCASSVATGGLRVDTQYFGPGTRLTVL.